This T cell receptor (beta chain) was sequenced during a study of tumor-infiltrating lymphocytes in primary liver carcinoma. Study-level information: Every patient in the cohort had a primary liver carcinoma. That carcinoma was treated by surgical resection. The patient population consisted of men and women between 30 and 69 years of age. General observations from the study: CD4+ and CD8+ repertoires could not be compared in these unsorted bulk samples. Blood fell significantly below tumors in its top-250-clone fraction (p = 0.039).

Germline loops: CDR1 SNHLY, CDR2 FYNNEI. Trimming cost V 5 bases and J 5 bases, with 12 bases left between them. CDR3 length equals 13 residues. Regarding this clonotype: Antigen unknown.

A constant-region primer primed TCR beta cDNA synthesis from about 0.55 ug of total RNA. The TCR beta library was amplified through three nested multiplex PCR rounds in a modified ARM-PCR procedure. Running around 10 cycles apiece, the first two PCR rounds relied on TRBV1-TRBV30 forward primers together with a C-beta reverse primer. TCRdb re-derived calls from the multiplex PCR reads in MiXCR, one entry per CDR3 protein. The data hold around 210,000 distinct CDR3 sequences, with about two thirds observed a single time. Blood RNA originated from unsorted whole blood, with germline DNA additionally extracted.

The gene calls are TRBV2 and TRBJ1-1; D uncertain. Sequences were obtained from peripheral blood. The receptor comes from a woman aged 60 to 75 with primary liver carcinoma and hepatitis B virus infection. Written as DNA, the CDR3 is TGTGCCAGCAGTTTCATGGGTGAGACTGAAGCTTTCTTT. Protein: CASSFMGETEAFF.